The clone carrying this T cell receptor (beta chain) was counted a few times. Its matching antigen is unknown. This specimen belongs to a study of response to subunit inactivated influenza vaccine. Study-wide results and caveats: Authors suggested seasonal influenza vaccinations each recruit few new T cells.

In TCRdb, the RT-PCR reads were re-called with MiXCR into one record per CDR3 protein. The top ten hold 9.5% to 15% of the sample, which has some 480,000 distinct CDR3 sequences, roughly 11% seen once. CDR1 is MGHRA and CDR2 is YSYEKL in the germline V gene. There are 17 residues in the CDR3. V was pared by 4 bases and J by 0 bases, with 8 bases of the junction left unmatched. This chain links TRBV4-1 with TRBJ2-1; 8 bases are a match to TRBD1. The source material was PBMCs from blood, sampled 40 to 50 days after vaccination. This receptor was obtained from a man in his forties or fifties who received an inactivated influenza vaccine. The CDR3 reads CASSRTGGQSSYNEQFF. The CDR3 coding sequence is TGCGCCAGCAGCCGAACAGGGGGGCAAAGCTCCTACAATGAGCAGTTCTTC.